The 32 T cell receptor beta chains listed next were all sequenced from one sample in a study of T cells in Graves' hyperthyroidism and ophthalmopathy. Amplified regions were TCR beta CDR3 sequences from RNA transcripts. A set of HTBI primers served as the primers for a first-round RT-PCR of the TCR CDR3. Each CDR3 protein is one row after TCRdb ran MiXCR on the multiplex PCR reads. The data hold a few hundred thousand distinct CDR3 sequences, with roughly 12% observed a single time. What was sequenced was blood. Receptors originate from a man aged 30 to 39 with Graves' hyperthyroidism that later progressed to Graves' ophthalmopathy.

This clonotype was recorded a few times. The rearrangement uses TRBV3-1 and TRBJ2-3; TRBD2 matches 13 bases. Per germline, CDR1 LGHDT and CDR2 YNNKEL (reference sequence). The junction had 4 bases not matched to a gene; V was cut back by 2 bases and J by 2 bases. This CDR3 contains 17 residues. CDR3 in DNA: TGTGCCAGCAGCCAAACTAGCGGGGGGGGATTCACAGATACGCAGTATTTT. Encoded protein: CASSQTSGGGFTDTQYF.

The chain carries TRBV20-1 and TRBJ2-5, with 7 bases matching TRBD2. The CDR3 length is 15 residues. V gave up 6 bases and J gave up 6 bases; unmatched junction bases: 16. CDR1 and CDR2 (germline): DFQATT, SNEGSKA (reference sequence). Here the CDR3 DNA reads TGCAGTGCGGCCCTCCCGCGGGGGTCGGGAAAGACCCAGTACTTC. Its protein is CSAALPRGSGKTQYF.

This clonotype has a handful of counts. The chain has TRBV2 and TRBJ2-1; D gene unclear. The length of the CDR3 is 15 residues. CDR1 SNHLY and CDR2 FYNNEI come from the germline V gene. V shed 11 bases and J shed 0 bases, with 17 bases lying between them. The CDR3 loop reads CAGDGRTSSYNEQFF. The CDR3 region has the DNA TGTGCCGGGGATGGGCGGACGAGCTCCTACAATGAGCAGTTCTTC.

This clonotype was found many times. This sequence joins TRBV7-9 and TRBJ2-1, with D perhaps matching TRBD2 (6 bases). V was cut by 2 bases and J by 3 bases, with 17 bases left in between. This CDR3 has 17 residues. Germline CDR1 and CDR2: SEHNR and FQNEAQ (reference sequence). CDR3 nucleotides: TGTGCCAGCAGCTTACCCCACGGGGGATTGGACTACAATGAGCAGTTCTTC. Translated, it gives CASSLPHGGLDYNEQFF.

This clonotype was found many times. The chain joins TRBV7-3 to TRBJ2-1, with D hard to call. This CDR3 is 13 amino acids long. The V and J ends lost 2 bases and 3 bases respectively, with 5 bases between them. CDR1 is SGHTA, CDR2 FQGTGA, per germline. CDR3 protein: CASSLAVYNEQFF. The DNA for the CDR3 is TGTGCCAGCAGCTTAGCGGTCTACAATGAGCAGTTCTTC.

This clonotype was picked up a small number of times. The chain employs TRBV3-1 and TRBJ2-5; 7 nucleotides line up with TRBD1. The CDR3 loop spans 15 amino acids. V lost 5 bases, J lost 7 bases, and 13 bases stayed unmatched. The germline V gene encodes CDR1 LGHDT and CDR2 YNNKEL (reference sequence). In DNA, the CDR3 is TGTGCCAGCAGCAACCGGGACAGCTCTAAGAGGACCCAGTACTTC. Protein: CASSNRDSSKRTQYF.

This chain connects TRBV19 to TRBJ2-2; 11 nucleotides line up with TRBD1. The CDR3 spans 16 residues. V shed 4 bases and J 5 bases; nucleotides not matched to a gene: 6. In germline, CDR1 is LNHDA, CDR2 SQIVND (reference sequence). The CDR3: CASSRDRGLVTGELFF. The CDR3 DNA reads as TGTGCCAGTAGTAGGGACAGGGGGTTGGTGACCGGGGAGCTGTTTTTT.

This clonotype was recorded at least ten times. The chain combines TRBV20-1 with TRBJ2-3; tentatively, D is TRBD1 (5 bases). Germline assignment: CDR1 DFQATT and CDR2 SNEGSKA (reference sequence). V was shortened by 2 bases and J by 2 bases, with 17 bases between the two germline ends. This CDR3 contains 16 residues. The CDR3 nucleotides read TGCAGTGCTAGACCCCCCCTAAGGGGCAACACAGATACGCAGTATTTT. As protein: CSARPPLRGNTDTQYF.

This clonotype was counted between two and nine times. The CDR3 spells CASSILAYEQYF. The CDR3 nucleotides read TGTGCCAGCAGTATTTTAGCCTACGAGCAGTACTTC. J is TRBJ2-7 and V is TRBV28; D gene ambiguous. Germline V gives CDR1 MDHEN, CDR2 SYDVKM. This CDR3 contains 12 residues. Between the trimmed V and J ends, which lost 5 bases and 2 bases, there was a span of 7 bases.

V and J are TRBV20-1 and TRBJ2-1; the match to TRBD2 covers 9 bases. Germline assignment: CDR1 DFQATT and CDR2 SNEGSKA (reference sequence). J was trimmed by 10 bases and V by 3 bases; bases with no gene match: 10. The CDR3 has 14 amino acids. The CDR3 bases are TGCAGTGCTAGTTTACGGCGGGGGGGACGCGAGCAGTTCTTC. Translating gives CSASLRRGGREQFF.

In this sample, this clonotype turned up many times. This chain joins TRBV3-1 and TRBJ1-2, with 8 bases that match TRBD1. This CDR3 is built from 17 residues. Germline V gene data show CDR1 as LGHDT and CDR2 as YNNKEL (reference sequence). With V trimmed by 1 base and J by 5 bases, 12 bases remained unmatched. The DNA of the CDR3 is TGTGCCAGCAGCCAAGCGCCCGGACAGGGTCCTTCGTATGGCTACACCTTC. Translation gives CASSQAPGQGPSYGYTF.

As to this clonotype: A much larger clonotype is one base distant, so this may be a read error. The chain joins TRBV4-1 to TRBJ2-7, with TRBD1 matching 7 bases. CDR1 is MGHRA, CDR2 YSYEKL, per germline. After removal of 4 bases from V and 3 bases from J, the junction contained 3 bases not matched to a gene. This CDR3 region has 13 residues. Here the CDR3 DNA reads TGCGCCAGCAGCCCCGGGACAGTCTACGAGCAGTACTTC. This codes for CASSPGTVYEQYF.

Concerning this clonotype itself: Compared with germline, one end of the junction differs, possibly owing to a read error. The chain links TRBV12-5 to TRBJ2-7; D possibly matches TRBD1 or TRBD2 (5 bases each). Germline assignment: CDR1 LGHNT and CDR2 FRNRAP. This CDR3 region has 11 residues. CDR3 coding DNA: TGTGCTAGTGGGGGGGAGTGGTTCCGGGACTTC. Translation: CASGGEWFRDF. The full variable domain, rest sourced from reference TRBV12-5 and TRBJ2-7, is DARVTQTPRHKVTEMGQEVTMRCQPILGHNTVFWYRQTMMQGLELLAYFRNRAPLDDSGMPKDRFSAEMPDATLATLKIQPSEPRDSAVYFCASGGEWFRDFGPGTRLTVT.

The chain employs TRBV6-5 and TRBJ1-3; a possible D gene is TRBD1 (6 bases). CDR3 length equals 15 residues. V shed 6 bases and J shed 0 bases, with 12 bases lying between them. Germline V gene lookup returns CDR1 MNHEY and CDR2 SVGAGI. Here the CDR3 reads CASRGTLDSGNTIYF. As DNA, the CDR3 is TGTGCCAGCAGAGGGACACTCGACTCTGGAAACACCATATATTTT.

This chain links TRBV20-1 with TRBJ2-3; D is ambiguous. The CDR3 runs 14 residues. The germline V and J ends were trimmed by 6 bases and 3 bases, with 16 bases remaining between them. The germline V gene has CDR1 DFQATT and CDR2 SNEGSKA (reference sequence). Here the CDR3 reads CSARTPFGTDTQYF. CDR3 nucleotide sequence: TGCAGTGCCCGTACACCCTTCGGGACAGATACGCAGTATTTT.

This clonotype was counted ten times or more. The chain carries TRBV7-2 and TRBJ2-3; tentative D call: TRBD1 (6 bases). The ends were cut back, 1 base at V and 2 bases at J, with 10 bases in the middle. Per germline, CDR1 SGHTA and CDR2 FQGNSA. This CDR3 spans 15 amino acids. The DNA for the CDR3 is TGTGCCAGCAGCTTAGTGGACAGATCCACAGATACGCAGTATTTT. This translates into CASSLVDRSTDTQYF.

This clonotype came up many times. This chain links TRBV28 with TRBJ1-5; 8 bases are a match to TRBD1. Germline loops: CDR1 MDHEN, CDR2 SYDVKM. With V trimmed by 4 bases and J by 2 bases, 4 bases remained unmatched. This CDR3 has 15 amino acids. CDR3 DNA: TGTGCCAGCAGTTACCGGGACAGGCGCAATCAGCCCCAGCATTTT. This codes for CASSYRDRRNQPQHF.

V gene TRBV29-1 combines with J gene TRBJ2-2; 7 nucleotides align to TRBD2. The CDR3 is 13 residues long. Looked up from germline, CDR1 is SQVTM and CDR2 is ANQGSEA. With 8 bases clipped from V and 5 bases from J, the junction kept 8 bases outside the gene matches. DNA for the CDR3: TGCAGCATCCTGACTAGCCCAACCGGGGAGCTGTTTTTT. It translates to CSILTSPTGELFF.

This clonotype was picked up a small number of times. The V call is TRBV5-1, the J call TRBJ1-6, with 10 bases fitting TRBD1. The CDR3 sequence is 13 residues long. With V trimmed by 4 bases and J by 8 bases, 0 bases remained unmatched. Germline V gene sequence: CDR1 SGHRS, CDR2 YFSETQ. CDR3 coding DNA: TGCGCCAGCAGCGGGACAGGGGATTCACCCCTCCACTTT. Translated: CASSGTGDSPLHF.

In regard to this clonotype: This clone may be a read error of a much larger clone one base away. The rearrangement uses TRBV11-3 and TRBJ1-2, with D unclear. The CDR3 runs 12 residues. Germline values: CDR1 SGHNT, CDR2 YENEEA. CDR3 bases: TGTGCCAGCGCGGTGACGGATTATGGCTACGCCTTC. Its protein product is CASAVTDYGYAF.

This clonotype was counted only a few times. The chain joins TRBV28 to TRBJ2-7; unclear D gene. V was trimmed by 8 bases and J by 0 bases, leaving 11 bases between them. This CDR3 is 13 amino acids long. Per germline, CDR1 MDHEN and CDR2 SYDVKM. As DNA, the CDR3 is TGTGCCAGCGAGTTGACGAGCTCCTACGAGCAGTACTTC. Its translation: CASELTSSYEQYF.

In regard to this clonotype: Given a far larger clone just one base away, this is likely a sequencing read error. The genes are TRBV12-3 or TRBV12-4 and TRBJ1-3; D may be TRBD1 (5 bases). V shed 7 bases and J shed 7 bases, with 8 bases lying between them. The CDR3 spans 11 residues. CDR3 nucleotide sequence: TGTGCCAGCAATTCAGGGAACACCATATATTTT. This sequence encodes CASNSGNTIYF.

This clonotype has a count of ten or more. CDR3 protein: CASGPGGPGEQYF. DNA of the CDR3: TGTGCTAGTGGACCGGGGGGACCGGGGGAGCAGTACTTC. V is TRBV12-5 and J is TRBJ2-7, with 7 bases fitting TRBD2. The V gene end was trimmed by 6 bases and the J gene end by 7 bases; junction bases not matched to a gene: 9. Per germline, CDR1 LGHNT and CDR2 FRNRAP. This CDR3 region has 13 residues.

There are many counts of this clonotype. At one boundary the junction diverges from the germline segment, which might be a read error. The V gene is TRBV19, the J gene TRBJ2-1; 10 positions agree with TRBD2. The CDR3 is 15 residues long. Germline V CDR1 and CDR2: LNHDA, SQIVND (reference sequence). The CDR3 coding sequence is TGTGCCAGCAGTATTAGCGGGGGGTCCTACAATGAGCAGTTCTTC. It translates to CASSISGGSYNEQFF.

This clonotype was seen at least ten times. The chain links TRBV5-1 to TRBJ2-1; D may be TRBD1 (5 bases). V lost 0 bases to trimming and J lost 7 bases, with 17 bases between them. The germline V gene encodes CDR1 SGHRS and CDR2 YFSETQ. The CDR3 spans 16 residues. The CDR3 reads CASSLAVSGKRNEQFF. The CDR3 DNA sequence: TGCGCCAGCAGCTTGGCCGTTTCAGGGAAGAGAAATGAGCAGTTCTTC. Full variable domain (outside the CDR3, taken from reference TRBV5-1 and TRBJ2-1): KAGVTQTPRYLIKTRGQQVTLSCSPISGHRSVSWYQQTPGQGLQFLFEYFSETQRNKGNFPGRFSGRQFSNSRSEMNVSTLELGDSALYLCASSLAVSGKRNEQFFGPGTRLTVL.

CDR3 amino acids: CSARVRRVMNTEAFF. CDR3 in DNA: TGCAGTGCTAGGGTGCGGAGGGTCATGAACACTGAAGCTTTCTTT. The V gene is TRBV20-1, the J gene TRBJ1-1; no clear D gene. The length of the CDR3 is 15 residues. V was pared by 3 bases and J by 0 bases, with 14 bases between. Germline lookup yields CDR1 DFQATT and CDR2 SNEGSKA (reference sequence).

This clonotype was recorded many times. The rearrangement joins TRBV15 to TRBJ1-1, with D possibly being TRBD1 (5 bases). The CDR3 has 15 amino acids. Trimming left V 5 bases short and J 1 base short, with 14 bases between. Germline loops: CDR1 LNHNV, CDR2 YYDKDF (reference sequence). CDR3 loop: CATSGQQDENTEAFF. CDR3 sequence (DNA): TGTGCCACCAGCGGACAACAGGACGAGAACACTGAAGCTTTCTTT.

This clonotype was picked up many times. The chain has TRBV11-2 and TRBJ2-5; 7 bases map to TRBD2. CDR3 length: 15 residues. V was pared by 1 base and J by 5 bases, with 7 bases of the junction left unmatched. The V gene's germline CDR1 is SGHAT and CDR2 FQNNGV. CDR3 sequence: CASSLGTSARETQYF. CDR3 nucleotides: TGTGCCAGCAGCTTAGGGACTAGTGCTCGTGAGACCCAGTACTTC.

This clonotype was observed at least ten times. This chain connects TRBV27 to TRBJ1-6; D unresolved. Germline-derived CDR1 and CDR2 are MNHEY and SMNVEV (reference sequence). There are 13 residues in the CDR3. V lost 5 bases, J lost 7 bases, and 9 bases lay in between. CDR3 nucleotides: TGTGCCAGCAGTGACCCCGCCAATTCACCCCTCCACTTT. This gives the protein CASSDPANSPLHF.

This clonotype was recorded at least ten times. V is TRBV2 and J is TRBJ2-1, with 7 bases that match TRBD2. The V gene end was trimmed by 3 bases and the J gene end by 8 bases; junction bases not matched to a gene: 13. This CDR3 comprises 16 residues. Germline CDR1 and CDR2: SNHLY and FYNNEI. The CDR3 nucleotides read TGTGCCAGCAGTGAGATACAGCGGGGAAGTAGTGATGAGCAGTTCTTC. Residues: CASSEIQRGSSDEQFF.

This clonotype has ten or more counts. The chain combines TRBV28 with TRBJ1-6; TRBD1 agrees at 9 bases. J gave up 7 bases and V 3 bases, and 4 bases lay outside the gene matches. The germline V gene encodes CDR1 MDHEN and CDR2 SYDVKM. The CDR3 has 15 amino acids. CDR3 coding DNA: TGTGCCAGCAGTTTTCTGGACAGGGGAAATTCACCCCTCCACTTT. Its translation: CASSFLDRGNSPLHF.

This clonotype has more than one count but fewer than ten. This sequence joins TRBV4-1 and TRBJ2-7; D gene unclear. V lost 4 bases and J 2 bases, leaving 12 bases between the germline ends. Germline V gives CDR1 MGHRA, CDR2 YSYEKL. The CDR3 is made up of 14 amino acids. The CDR3 sequence is CASSPKMQAYEQYF. CDR3 DNA: TGCGCCAGCAGCCCGAAGATGCAAGCCTACGAGCAGTACTTC.